The 21 T cell receptor beta chains in this list originate from one sample, sequenced in a study of identifying expanded T cells in peripheral blood. TCRdb's copy holds only in-frame clones and misses some; the assay was immunoSEQ multiplex PCR. The repertoire consists of around 130,000 clones, with approximately 86% occurring once and the leading ten covering 7.5% to 8.5%. The sequencing input was blood. These receptors all come from a person between 18 and 75 years old in good health.

This chain connects TRBV7-2 to TRBJ2-2; no firm D call. Trimming shortened V by 5 bases and J by 4 bases, and 11 bases separated the two germline ends. From germline, CDR1 is SGHTA and CDR2 FQGNSA. There are 14 residues in the CDR3. In DNA, the CDR3 is TGTGCCAGCAGCGTGAAAGTGATCACCGGGGAGCTGTTTTTT. It codes for CASSVKVITGELFF.

In its sample, this clone was seen once. This rearrangement joins TRBV7-7 to TRBJ2-3; D is unresolved. Trimming stripped 5 bases from V and 7 bases from J, with 13 bases between. The CDR3 covers 13 residues. Germline CDR1 SSHAT, CDR2 FNYEAQ (reference sequence). The CDR3 is CASSLGPSNTQYF. Written as DNA, the CDR3 is TGTGCCAGCAGCCTTGGGCCCTCTAATACGCAGTATTTT.

This clone was observed a single time. The chain recombines TRBV7-9 with TRBJ2-7, with 16 nucleotides matching TRBD2. Germline trimming cut 4 bases from V and 4 bases from J; bases unmatched to any gene: 1. In germline, CDR1 is SEHNR, CDR2 FQNEAQ (reference sequence). The CDR3 runs 15 residues. The CDR3 region is CASSSGLAGGYEQYF. CDR3 nucleotides: TGTGCCAGCAGCTCGGGACTAGCGGGAGGGTACGAGCAGTACTTC.

The chain is built from TRBV6-1 and TRBJ2-7; the match to TRBD1 covers 7 bases. Germline assignment: CDR1 MNHNS and CDR2 SASEGT. This CDR3 is 14 amino acids long. V lost 3 bases to trimming and J lost 3 bases; unmatched junction nucleotides: 5. In DNA, the CDR3 is TGTGCCAGCAGTGAGCCGGGACAGAGCTACGAGCAGTACTTC. It is translated as CASSEPGQSYEQYF.

V is TRBV7-6 and J is TRBJ2-2; 7 bases fit TRBD1. V trimming: 5 bases; J trimming: 3 bases; junction bases outside the gene matches: 9. CDR3 length equals 16 residues. From germline, CDR1 is SGHVS and CDR2 FNYEAQ. DNA for the CDR3: TGTGCCAGCAGCACCGGTATAGGACAGGACACCGGGGAGCTGTTTTTT. This encodes CASSTGIGQDTGELFF.

The chain joins TRBV30 to TRBJ1-1; tentative D call: TRBD1 (6 bases). With 1 base removed from V and 0 bases from J, the gap between germline ends came to 9 bases. The CDR3 spans 14 residues. CDR1 and CDR2 (germline): GTSNPN, SVGIG (reference sequence). The CDR3 sequence: CAWSAGTLNTEAFF. The DNA of the CDR3 is TGTGCCTGGAGTGCAGGGACACTGAACACTGAAGCTTTCTTT.

The chain recombines TRBV9 with TRBJ2-1; 13 bases are a match to TRBD2. Germline V lookup: CDR1 SGDLS, CDR2 YYNGEE. CDR3 size: 17 residues. V was clipped by 3 bases and J by 7 bases; unmatched bases: 10. CDR3 sequence (DNA): TGTGCCAGCAGCGCTCGAACCGGGACTAGCGGGATAAATGAGCAGTTCTTC. It codes for CASSARTGTSGINEQFF.

The CDR3 loop is CASMGQTNTGELFF. CDR3 bases: TGTGCCAGCATGGGACAGACGAACACCGGGGAGCTGTTTTTT. The chain links TRBV27 to TRBJ2-2, with 7 bases identical to TRBD1. The V and J ends lost 7 bases and 0 bases, in that order; junction bases with no gene match: 2. The germline gives CDR1 MNHEY, CDR2 SMNVEV (reference sequence). The CDR3 contains 14 residues.

This chain connects TRBV5-1 to TRBJ1-1; 8 bases are shared with TRBD1. The germline CDR1 and CDR2 sequences are SGHRS and YFSETQ. J gave up 1 base and V 4 bases, and 6 bases lay outside the gene matches. The CDR3 is 15 amino acids. For the CDR3, the DNA is TGCGCCAGCAGCCGCGGAGGACAGGGGAACACTGAAGCTTTCTTT. It codes for CASSRGGQGNTEAFF.

The chain recombines TRBV7-3 with TRBJ2-2; D not resolved. V shed 4 bases and J shed 6 bases, with 3 bases lying between them. Germline-derived CDR1 and CDR2 are SGHTA and FQGTGA. The CDR3 runs to 11 residues. The DNA for the CDR3 is TGTGCCAGCAGCTACTCCGGGGAGCTGTTTTTT. This codes for CASSYSGELFF.

CDR3 DNA: TGCGCCAGCAGCTTGGTTGTCGGGCCTGGAGATACGCAGTATTTT. Amino acid sequence: CASSLVVGPGDTQYF. This sequence joins TRBV5-1 and TRBJ2-3; D is unclear. CDR1 and CDR2 (germline): SGHRS, YFSETQ. This CDR3 has 15 amino acids. Trimming took 0 bases from V and 5 from J, leaving 13 bases between them.

This clone was recorded a few times. Because the CDR3's place on the DNA is in doubt, the DNA is left out and the CDR3 is given as listed by TCRdb. This sequence joins TRBV21-1 and TRBJ2-7; the DNA was not compared with TRBD1, the D call given in the table. TRBV21-1 is a known pseudogene. Counting both end residues, the CDR3 totals 16 amino acids. This CDR3 reads CASSKVFGQGNYEQYF.

V and J are TRBV7-9 and TRBJ2-7; D gene uncertain. From germline, CDR1 is SEHNR and CDR2 FQNEAQ (reference sequence). Trimming stripped 0 bases from V and 7 bases from J, with 10 bases between. The CDR3 contains 13 residues. CDR3 sequence reads: CASSLALSGEQYF. CDR3 DNA: TGTGCCAGCAGCTTAGCGCTGTCCGGGGAGCAGTACTTC.

The chain combines TRBV5-4 with TRBJ2-5; D unresolved. CDR3 size: 11 residues. From germline, CDR1 is SGHNT and CDR2 YYREEE (reference sequence). The V end lost 5 bases, the J end lost 5 bases, and 7 bases lay between the germline ends. CDR3 loop: CASRVGETQYF. In DNA form, the CDR3 reads TGTGCCAGCAGAGTTGGCGAGACCCAGTACTTC.

This clone was recorded at least ten times. The gene calls are TRBV9 and TRBJ2-2; no firm D call. Germline V gives CDR1 SGDLS, CDR2 YYNGEE. CDR3 length: 12 amino acids. V was pared by 3 bases and J by 4 bases, with 4 bases between. The DNA for the CDR3 is TGTGCCAGCAGCGAAGTCACCGGGGAGCTGTTTTTT. Its protein product is CASSEVTGELFF.

The chain recombines TRBV6-6 with TRBJ2-4, with 11 bases that match TRBD1. With V trimmed by 0 bases and J by 7 bases, 5 bases remained unmatched. The CDR3 has 16 amino acids. Germline V CDR1 and CDR2: MNHNY, SVGAGI (reference sequence). The DNA of the CDR3 is TGTGCCAGCAGTTACTCTTTCGGACAGGGGGCTAACATTCAGTACTTC. As protein: CASSYSFGQGANIQYF.

The rearrangement uses TRBV5-1 and TRBJ2-1, with 7 nucleotides matching TRBD2. V lost 0 bases to trimming and J lost 8 bases; unmatched junction nucleotides: 11. The CDR3 runs to 16 residues. The V gene's germline CDR1 is SGHRS and CDR2 YFSETQ. The CDR3 sequence: CASSLGREPYGDEQFF. The CDR3 bases are TGCGCCAGCAGCTTGGGGCGGGAGCCCTATGGGGATGAGCAGTTCTTC.

This clone came up once. V is TRBV7-6 and J is TRBJ2-1; 10 bases line up with TRBD1. V gave up 5 bases and J gave up 6 bases; unmatched junction bases: 7. The length of the CDR3 is 15 residues. CDR1 and CDR2 (germline): SGHVS, FNYEAQ. CDR3 DNA: TGTGCCAGCAGCCACCCGACAGGGGGCATCAATGAGCAGTTCTTC. It specifies CASSHPTGGINEQFF.

This clone was detected a few times. V gene TRBV7-7 combines with J gene TRBJ1-5, with TRBD1 matching 8 bases. This CDR3 spans 19 amino acids. Germline V gene lookup returns CDR1 SSHAT and CDR2 FNYEAQ (reference sequence). This CDR3 reads CVSGDRGSVRSYSNQPQHF. The CDR3 nucleotides are TGTGTGAGTGGAGACAGGGGCAGCGTCCGGTCCTATAGCAATCAGCCCCAGCATTTT.

This clone appeared a single time. The genes are TRBV10-2 and TRBJ1-5; 8 bases are a match to TRBD1. V was pared by 6 bases and J by 4 bases, with 2 bases of the junction left unmatched. The germline gives CDR1 WSHSY, CDR2 SAAADI. The CDR3 has 13 amino acids. Here the CDR3 reads CASSRGRNQPQHF. DNA of the CDR3: TGCGCCAGCAGCAGGGGGCGAAATCAGCCCCAGCATTTT.

The chain joins TRBV28 to TRBJ1-1, with a weak D call TRBD1 (5 bases). This CDR3 contains 12 residues. Germline loops: CDR1 MDHEN, CDR2 SYDVKM. V lost 9 bases, J lost 11 bases, and 19 bases lay in between. CDR3 sequence: CASYYLGDGAFF. The CDR3 DNA reads TGTGCCAGTTATTACCTTGGGGACGGGGCTTTCTTT.